This TCR beta chain was sequenced in a study of blood T cell repertoires in COVID-19. Overall study: The United States, Italy and Spain were the sources of the acute and convalescent COVID-19 samples.

The CDR3 runs 14 residues. The germline V gene has CDR1 MDHEN and CDR2 SYDVKM. The ends lost 4 bases at V and 3 bases at J; junction bases unmatched: 2. The data were produced by immunoSEQ multiplex PCR, yet TCRdb's version contains in-frame clones alone and is incomplete. The data show roughly 100,000 clones, around 90% seen once. During active infection, Seattle patients enrolled and were then monitored through disease. The TCR sequence derives from a man between 18 and 35 years old with COVID-19, enrolled during active disease. The V gene is TRBV28, the J gene TRBJ2-3, with 9 bases that match TRBD1. Sequencing input: peripheral blood. The CDR3 nucleotides are TGTGCCAGCAGTTCGGACAGGGGAACAGATACGCAGTATTTT. Translation gives CASSSDRGTDTQYF.